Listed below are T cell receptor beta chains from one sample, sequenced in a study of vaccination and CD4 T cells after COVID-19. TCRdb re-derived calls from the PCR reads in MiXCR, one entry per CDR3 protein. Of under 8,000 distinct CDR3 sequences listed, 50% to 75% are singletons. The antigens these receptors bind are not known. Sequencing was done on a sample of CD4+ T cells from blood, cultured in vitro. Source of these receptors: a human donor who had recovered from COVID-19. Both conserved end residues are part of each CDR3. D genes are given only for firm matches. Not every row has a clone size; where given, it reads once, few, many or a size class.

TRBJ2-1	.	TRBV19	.	TGTGCCAGTAGTAGACAAATCAATGAGCAGTTCTTC	CASSRQINEQFF
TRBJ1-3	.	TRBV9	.	TGTGCCAGCAGCGTAGTTCCCGAGGGTAGCTCTGGAAACACCATATATTTT	CASSVVPEGSSGNTIYF
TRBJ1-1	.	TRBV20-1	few	TGCAGTGCTAGTACAGTTCCCACTGAAGCTTTCTTT	CSASTVPTEAFF
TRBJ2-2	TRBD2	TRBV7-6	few	TGTGCCAGCAGCTTAATTCTAGCGGGAGGTATTGCCGGGGAGCTGTTTTTT	CASSLILAGGIAGELFF
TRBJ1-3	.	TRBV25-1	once	TGTGCCAGCAGTGAGCTCAGGGGAACCTCATTCGCCATATATTTT	CASSELRGTSFAIYF
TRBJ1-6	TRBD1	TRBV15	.	TGTGCCACCAGCCTCCGACAGGGGAGGAATTCACCCCTCCACTTT	CATSLRQGRNSPLHF
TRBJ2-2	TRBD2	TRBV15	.	TGTGCCACCAGCAGACCGCCGGGACTAGCGGGCACCGGGGAGCTGTTTTTT	CATSRPPGLAGTGELFF
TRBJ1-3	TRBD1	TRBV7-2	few	TGTGCCAGCAGTCCCGACAGGGGTGGAAACACCATATATTTT	CASSPDRGGNTIYF
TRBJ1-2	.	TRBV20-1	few	TGCAGTGTTGCCCCCGACAGGCGAGGGGGCTACACCTTC	CSVAPDRRGGYTF
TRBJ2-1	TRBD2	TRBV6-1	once	TGTGCCAGCAGTCTAGCGGCGTCCTACAATGAGCAGTTCTTC	CASSLAASYNEQFF
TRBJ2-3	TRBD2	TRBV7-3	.	TGTGCCAGCAGCCTCGGACTAGCGGATAATACAGATACGCAGTATTTT	CASSLGLADNTDTQYF
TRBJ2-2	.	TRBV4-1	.	TGCGCCAGCAGCCAGTACTCCAGGGGCAGGGCGGAGACCGGGGAGCTGTTTTTT	CASSQYSRGRAETGELFF
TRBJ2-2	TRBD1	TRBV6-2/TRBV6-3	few	TGTGCCAGCAGTTACCCCTTCAGGGGGCAAAGGGAGCTGTTTTTT	CASSYPFRGQRELFF
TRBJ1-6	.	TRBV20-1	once	TGCAGTGCTAGGCAGCAGGGGACCCCCTATAATTCACCCCTCCACTTT	CSARQQGTPYNSPLHF
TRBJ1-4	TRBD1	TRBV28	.	TGTGCCAGCAGTACCCCGGGCCAGGGGGACGAAAAACTGTTTTTT	CASSTPGQGDEKLFF
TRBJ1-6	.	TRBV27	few	TGTGCCAGCAGTTTAGGCAGGGGCTTAGGTGGCTCCTATAATTCACCCCTCCACTTT	CASSLGRGLGGSYNSPLHF
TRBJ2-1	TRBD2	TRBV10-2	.	TGCGCCAGCAGCCTCCTAGCGGGGGGGCGGATTGAGCAGTTCTTC	CASSLLAGGRIEQFF
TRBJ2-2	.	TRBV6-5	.	TGTGCCAGCAGTTACTCTGAAGGAGTCACTTCGGCCGGGGAGCTGTTTTTT	CASSYSEGVTSAGELFF
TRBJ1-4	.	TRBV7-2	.	TGTGCCAGCAGCCCTGGGAGGCGGGGTATCGGTGAAAAACTGTTTTTT	CASSPGRRGIGEKLFF
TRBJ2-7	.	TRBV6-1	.	TGTGCCAGCAGTGAAAGGACTGACGGATCCTACGAGCAGTACTTC	CASSERTDGSYEQYF
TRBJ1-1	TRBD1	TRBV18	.	TGTGCCAGCTCACCGGGGACAGGGAAGGGGAACACTGAAGCTTTCTTT	CASSPGTGKGNTEAFF
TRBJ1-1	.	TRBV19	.	TGTGCCAGTAACTACCGCGCCCGGGGGACTGAAGCTTTCTTT	CASNYRARGTEAFF
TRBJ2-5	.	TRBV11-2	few	TGTGCCAGCAGCCTAGCGAGCGAGACCCAGTACTTC	CASSLASETQYF
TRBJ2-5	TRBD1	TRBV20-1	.	TGCAGTGCTACAGGACAGGGGAAAGGGGAGACCCAGTACTTC	CSATGQGKGETQYF
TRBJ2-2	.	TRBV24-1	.	TGTGCCACCAGTCTTAGGGCGGACACCGGGGAGCTGTTTTTT	CATSLRADTGELFF
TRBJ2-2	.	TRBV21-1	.	TGTGCCAGCAGCACCCACCTAGAGGGAGGGGACACCGGGGAGCTGTTTTTT	CASSTHLEGGDTGELFF
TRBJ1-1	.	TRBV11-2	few	TGTGCCAGCAGCCTACTTGCTGAAGCTTTCTTT	CASSLLAEAFF
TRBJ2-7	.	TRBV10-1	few	TGCGCCAGCAGTGAGGGGGTTTGGACTCCGAGGGACGAGCAGTACTTC	CASSEGVWTPRDEQYF
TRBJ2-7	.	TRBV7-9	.	TGTGCCAGCAGCTTAGCGATCGACTACGAGCAGTACTTC	CASSLAIDYEQYF
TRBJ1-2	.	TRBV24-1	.	TGTGCCACCAGTGATTCGGGCCTCTTTCCGAGCTACACCTTC	CATSDSGLFPSYTF
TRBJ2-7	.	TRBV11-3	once	TGTGCCAGCAGCGGGGGAGGCTTGTGGGGGCCCTACGAGCAGTACTTC	CASSGGGLWGPYEQYF
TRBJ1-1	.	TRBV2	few	TGTGCCAGCAGTGACCGGCAGATGAACACTGAAGCTTTCTTT	CASSDRQMNTEAFF
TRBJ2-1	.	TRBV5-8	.	TGTGCCAGCAGCGTAGGGGAGAGCTCCTACAATGAGCAGTTCTTC	CASSVGESSYNEQFF
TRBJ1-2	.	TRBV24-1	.	TGTGCCACCAGTGATGGAGGGTACTATGGCTACACCTTC	CATSDGGYYGYTF
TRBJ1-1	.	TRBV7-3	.	TGTGCCAGCAGCTCCCTTATGAACACTGAAGCTTTCTTT	CASSSLMNTEAFF
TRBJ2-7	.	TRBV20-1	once	TGCAGTGCTAGAGATGGCCAGTCCTACGAGCAGTACTTC	CSARDGQSYEQYF
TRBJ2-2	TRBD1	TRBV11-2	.	TGTGCCAGCAGCTTATGGGACAGGGGCATCGGGGAGCTGTTTTTT	CASSLWDRGIGELFF
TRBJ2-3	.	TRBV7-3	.	TGTGCCAGCAGCCCCACGGGACGGCCAAGCACAGATACGCAGTATTTT	CASSPTGRPSTDTQYF
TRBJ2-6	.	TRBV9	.	TGTGCCAGCAGCGTAGTTGGCTCTGGGGCCAACGTCCTGACTTTC	CASSVVGSGANVLTF
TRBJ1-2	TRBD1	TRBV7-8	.	TGTGCCAGCAGCTTATCGAGGACAGGGATATATGGCTACACCTTC	CASSLSRTGIYGYTF
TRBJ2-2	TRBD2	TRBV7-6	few	TGTGCCAGCAGAAAACTAGCGGGACAGAGGCCCGGGGAGCTGTTTTTT	CASRKLAGQRPGELFF
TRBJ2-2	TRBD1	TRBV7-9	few	TGTGCCAGCAGCCCTGACAGGGGGCGGTATGTCGGGGAGCTGTTTTTT	CASSPDRGRYVGELFF
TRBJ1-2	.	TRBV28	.	TGTGCCAGCAGTTCCTATGACAGTGGCTATGGCTACACCTTC	CASSSYDSGYGYTF
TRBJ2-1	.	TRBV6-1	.	TGTGCCAGCAGTGGATCGACAGGCCACTACAATGAGCAGTTCTTC	CASSGSTGHYNEQFF
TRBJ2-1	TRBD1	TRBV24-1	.	TGTGCCACCAGGGAGACAGGGTTAGGTGAGCAGTTCTTC	CATRETGLGEQFF
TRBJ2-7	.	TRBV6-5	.	TGTGCCAGCAGTTATTTCTTCCGGACCTACGAGCAGTACTTC	CASSYFFRTYEQYF
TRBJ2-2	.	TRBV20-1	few	TGCAGTGCTAAGATCACTGGGACCGGGGAGCTGTTTTTT	CSAKITGTGELFF